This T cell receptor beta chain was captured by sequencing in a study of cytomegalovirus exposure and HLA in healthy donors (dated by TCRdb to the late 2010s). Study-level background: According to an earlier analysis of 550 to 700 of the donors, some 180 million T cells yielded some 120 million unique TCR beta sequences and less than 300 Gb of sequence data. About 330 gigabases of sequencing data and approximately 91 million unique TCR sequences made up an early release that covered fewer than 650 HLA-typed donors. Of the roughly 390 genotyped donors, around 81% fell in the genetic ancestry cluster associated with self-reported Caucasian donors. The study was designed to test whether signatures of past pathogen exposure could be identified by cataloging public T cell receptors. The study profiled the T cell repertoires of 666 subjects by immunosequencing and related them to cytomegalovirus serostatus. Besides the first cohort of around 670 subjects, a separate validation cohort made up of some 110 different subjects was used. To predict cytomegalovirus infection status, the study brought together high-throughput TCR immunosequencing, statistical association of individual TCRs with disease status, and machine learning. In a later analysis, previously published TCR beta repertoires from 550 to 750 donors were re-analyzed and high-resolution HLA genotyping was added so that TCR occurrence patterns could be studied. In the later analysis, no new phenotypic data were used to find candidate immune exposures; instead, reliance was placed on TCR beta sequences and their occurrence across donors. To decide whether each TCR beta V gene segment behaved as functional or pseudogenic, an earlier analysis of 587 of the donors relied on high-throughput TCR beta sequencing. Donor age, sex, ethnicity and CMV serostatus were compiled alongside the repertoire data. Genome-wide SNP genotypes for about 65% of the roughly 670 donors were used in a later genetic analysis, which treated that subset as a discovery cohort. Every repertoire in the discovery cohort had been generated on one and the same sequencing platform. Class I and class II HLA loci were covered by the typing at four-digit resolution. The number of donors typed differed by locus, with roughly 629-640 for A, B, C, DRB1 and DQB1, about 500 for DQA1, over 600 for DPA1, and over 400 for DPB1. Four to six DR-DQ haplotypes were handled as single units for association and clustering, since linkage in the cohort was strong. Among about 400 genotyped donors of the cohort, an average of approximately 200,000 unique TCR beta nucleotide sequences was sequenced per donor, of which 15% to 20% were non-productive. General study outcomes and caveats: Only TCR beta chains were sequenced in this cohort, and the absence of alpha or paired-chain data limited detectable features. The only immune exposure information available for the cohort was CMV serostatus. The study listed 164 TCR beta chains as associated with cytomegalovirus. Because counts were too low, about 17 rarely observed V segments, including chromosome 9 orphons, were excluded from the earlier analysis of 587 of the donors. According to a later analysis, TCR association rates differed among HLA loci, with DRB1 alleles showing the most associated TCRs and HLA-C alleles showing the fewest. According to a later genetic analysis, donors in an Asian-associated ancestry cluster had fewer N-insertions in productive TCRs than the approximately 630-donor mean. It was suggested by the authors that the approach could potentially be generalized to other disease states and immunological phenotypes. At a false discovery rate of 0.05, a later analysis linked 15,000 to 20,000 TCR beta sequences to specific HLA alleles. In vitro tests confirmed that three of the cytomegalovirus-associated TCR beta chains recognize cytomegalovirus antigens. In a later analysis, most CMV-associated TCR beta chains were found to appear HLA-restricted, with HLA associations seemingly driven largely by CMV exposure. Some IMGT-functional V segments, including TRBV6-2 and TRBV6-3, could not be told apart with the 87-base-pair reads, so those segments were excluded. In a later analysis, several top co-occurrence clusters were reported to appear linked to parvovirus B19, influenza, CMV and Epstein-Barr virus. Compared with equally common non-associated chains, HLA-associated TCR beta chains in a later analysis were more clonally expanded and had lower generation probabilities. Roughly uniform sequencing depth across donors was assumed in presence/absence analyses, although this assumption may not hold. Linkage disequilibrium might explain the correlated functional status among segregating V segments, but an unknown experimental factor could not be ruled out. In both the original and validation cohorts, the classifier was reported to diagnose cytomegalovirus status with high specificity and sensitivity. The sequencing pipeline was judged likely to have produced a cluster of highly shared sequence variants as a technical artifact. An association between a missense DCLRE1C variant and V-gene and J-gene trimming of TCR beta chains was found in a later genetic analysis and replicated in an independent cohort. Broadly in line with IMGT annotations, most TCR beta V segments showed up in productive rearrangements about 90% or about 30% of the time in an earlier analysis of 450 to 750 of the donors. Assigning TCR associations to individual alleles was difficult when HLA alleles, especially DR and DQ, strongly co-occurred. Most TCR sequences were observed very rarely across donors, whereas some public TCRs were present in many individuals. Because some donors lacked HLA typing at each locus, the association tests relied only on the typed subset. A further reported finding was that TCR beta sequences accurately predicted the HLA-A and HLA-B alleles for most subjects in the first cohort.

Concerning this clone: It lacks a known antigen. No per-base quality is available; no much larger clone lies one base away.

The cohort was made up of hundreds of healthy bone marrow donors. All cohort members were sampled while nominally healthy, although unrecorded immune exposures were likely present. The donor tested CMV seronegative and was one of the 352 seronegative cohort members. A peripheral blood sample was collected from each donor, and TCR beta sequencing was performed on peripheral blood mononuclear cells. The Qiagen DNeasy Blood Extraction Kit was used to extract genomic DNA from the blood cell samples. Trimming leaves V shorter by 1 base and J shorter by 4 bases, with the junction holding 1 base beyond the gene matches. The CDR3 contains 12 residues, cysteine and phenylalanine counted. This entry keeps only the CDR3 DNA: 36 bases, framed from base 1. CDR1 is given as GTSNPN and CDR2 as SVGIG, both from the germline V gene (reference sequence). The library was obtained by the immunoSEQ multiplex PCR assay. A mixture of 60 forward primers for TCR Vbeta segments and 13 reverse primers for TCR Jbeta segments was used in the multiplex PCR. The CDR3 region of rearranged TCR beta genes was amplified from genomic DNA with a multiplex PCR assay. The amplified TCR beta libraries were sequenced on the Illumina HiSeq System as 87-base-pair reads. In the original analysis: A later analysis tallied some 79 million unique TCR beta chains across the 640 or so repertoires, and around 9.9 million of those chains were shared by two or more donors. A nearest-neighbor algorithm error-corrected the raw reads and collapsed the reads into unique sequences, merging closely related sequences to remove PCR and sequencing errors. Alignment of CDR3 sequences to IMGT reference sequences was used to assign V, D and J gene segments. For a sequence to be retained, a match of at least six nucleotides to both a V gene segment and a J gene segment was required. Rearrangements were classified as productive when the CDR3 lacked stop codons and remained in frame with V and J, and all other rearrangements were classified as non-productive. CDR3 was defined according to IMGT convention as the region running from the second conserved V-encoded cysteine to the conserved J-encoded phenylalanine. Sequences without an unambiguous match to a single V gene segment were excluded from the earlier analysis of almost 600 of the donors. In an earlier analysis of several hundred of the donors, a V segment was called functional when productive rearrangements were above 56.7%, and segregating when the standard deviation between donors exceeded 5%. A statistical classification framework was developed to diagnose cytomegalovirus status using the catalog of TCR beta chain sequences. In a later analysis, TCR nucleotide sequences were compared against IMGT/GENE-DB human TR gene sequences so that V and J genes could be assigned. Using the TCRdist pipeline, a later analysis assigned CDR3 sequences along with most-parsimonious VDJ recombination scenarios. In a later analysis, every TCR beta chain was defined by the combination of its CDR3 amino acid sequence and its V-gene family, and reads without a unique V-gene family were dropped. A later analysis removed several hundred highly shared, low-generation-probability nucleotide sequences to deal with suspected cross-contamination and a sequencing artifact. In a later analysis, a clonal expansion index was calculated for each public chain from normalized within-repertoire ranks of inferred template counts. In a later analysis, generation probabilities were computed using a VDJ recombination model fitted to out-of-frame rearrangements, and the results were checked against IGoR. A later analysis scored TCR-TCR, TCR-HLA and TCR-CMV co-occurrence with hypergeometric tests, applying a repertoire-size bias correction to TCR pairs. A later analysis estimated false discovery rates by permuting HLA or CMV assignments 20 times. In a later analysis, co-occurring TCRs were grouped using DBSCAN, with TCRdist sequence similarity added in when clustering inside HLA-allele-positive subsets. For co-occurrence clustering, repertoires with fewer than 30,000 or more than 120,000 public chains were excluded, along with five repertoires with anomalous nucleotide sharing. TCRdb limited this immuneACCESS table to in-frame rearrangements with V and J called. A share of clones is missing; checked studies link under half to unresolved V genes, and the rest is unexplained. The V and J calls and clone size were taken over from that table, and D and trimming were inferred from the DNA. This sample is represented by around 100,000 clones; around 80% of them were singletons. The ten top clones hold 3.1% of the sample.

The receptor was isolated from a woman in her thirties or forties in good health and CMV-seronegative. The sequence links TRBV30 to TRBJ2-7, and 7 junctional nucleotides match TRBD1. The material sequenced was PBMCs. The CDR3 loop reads CAWSGQGYEQYF. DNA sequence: TGTGCCTGGAGTGGACAGGGTTACGAGCAGTACTTC.